This T cell receptor beta chain was sequenced in a study of neurological immune-mediated disorders. Study overall: Relapsing-remitting disease was seen in most of the 34 multiple sclerosis patients, and secondary progressive disease was seen in 3. Findings and caveats of the study: The study found no CDR3 amino acid sequences shared by expanded clones across subjects, suggesting private repertoires in all groups.

The CDR3 contains 14 residues. V was cut by 2 bases and J by 5 bases, with 13 bases left in between. At least ten counts were recorded for this clonotype. What it recognizes is unknown. The cDNA came from 5'RACE with 10-nucleotide random UMIs. TCRdb passed the 5' RACE reads through MiXCR, listing each CDR3 protein once. Of just under 60,000 distinct CDR3 sequences listed, roughly 2.5% are singletons. The starting material, 2 million PBMCs stored at -80 C, gave rise to the unsorted libraries. The sample taken for sequencing was PBMCs. This receptor was taken from a man aged 50-59 years with multiple sclerosis. The J gene is TRBJ2-7, the V gene TRBV12-3 or TRBV12-4; a possible D gene is TRBD1 (5 bases). The CDR3 reads CASSLMNRRNEQYF. CDR3 DNA sequence: TGTGCCAGCAGTTTAATGAACAGGAGAAACGAGCAGTACTTC.